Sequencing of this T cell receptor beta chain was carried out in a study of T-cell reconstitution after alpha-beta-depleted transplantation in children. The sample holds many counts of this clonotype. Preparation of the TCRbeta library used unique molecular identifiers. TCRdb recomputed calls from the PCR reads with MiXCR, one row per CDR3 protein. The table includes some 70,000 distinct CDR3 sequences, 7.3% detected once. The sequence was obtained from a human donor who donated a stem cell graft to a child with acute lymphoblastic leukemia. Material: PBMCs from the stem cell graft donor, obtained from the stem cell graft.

The CDR3 nucleotides are TGCGCCAGCAGCTCAGGGGACCTAAGGGCAGATACGCAGTATTTT. Protein product: CASSSGDLRADTQYF. J is TRBJ2-3 and V is TRBV5-1; the D gene is possibly TRBD1 (6 bases). Germline values: CDR1 SGHRS, CDR2 YFSETQ. The V end was cut by 3 bases, the J end by 4 bases, with 15 bases between. The CDR3 has 15 residues.